The entry that follows covers one TCR beta chain sequence. Its antigen is undetermined. No conserved phenylalanine or tryptophan ends this CDR3, so it is likely a read error. This CDR3 contains 14 residues. The germline gives CDR1 LGHNA, CDR2 YNFKEQ. Production of TCR beta cDNA used approximately 0.45 ug total RNA together with a constant-region primer. Libraries covering TCR beta were generated through three nested multiplex PCR rounds (using a slightly modified ARM-PCR). The first two PCR rounds used TRBV1-TRBV30 forward primers with a C-beta reverse primer, roughly 11 cycles each. Via MiXCR, TCRdb re-called the multiplex PCR reads, giving one row per CDR3 protein. Of roughly 100,000 distinct CDR3 sequences in the sample, roughly 80% are singletons; the top ten hold about a fifth. The sample belongs to a study of tumor-infiltrating lymphocytes in primary liver carcinoma. Findings and limits, study-wide: Researchers found tumor-adjacent and tumor-blood pairs overlapped less than tumor region pairs.

It was from approximately 20-30 mg of unsorted bulk tissue that RNA and DNA were co-extracted. Every tumor contributed samples taken at five separate regions. The receptor's source is a middle-aged man with primary liver carcinoma and hepatitis B virus infection. Material: liver tumor tissue from sampling region 3. Indicated subset: tumor region T3, left-lateral pole. The rearrangement uses TRBV4-2 and TRBJ1-2; 7 bases line up with TRBD1. DNA for the CDR3: TGTGCCATCAGCCAAGGCCCAGGGGGTGATGGCTACACCATC. It specifies CAISQGPGGDGYTI.